The text below deals with one T cell receptor beta chain. Its cognate antigen is unknown. Method: immunoSEQ multiplex PCR; TCRdb's copy keeps in-frame clones and lacks some. This table holds around 50,000 clones, around 85% found once. These data belong to a study of T cell responses to AZD1222 COVID-19 vaccine. Overall study results and limits: It was only after the peak T cell response that any repertoires were sampled. The CD4 TCRs associated with vaccination extended across spike and predominated at 160-218 and 743-854.

The TCR originated in an adult in good health. Here the sequenced sample was peripheral blood, taken on day 0 of AZD1222 vaccination.

The CDR3 here is CASVLAGGGDTQYF. CDR3 coding DNA: TGTGCCAGCGTCCTAGCGGGAGGTGGAGATACGCAGTATTTT. The chain links TRBV3-1 (or the pseudogene TRBV3-2) to TRBJ2-3; TRBD2 agrees at 11 bases. The CDR3 extends over 14 amino acids. V trimming: 8 bases; J trimming: 5 bases; junction bases outside the gene matches: 6. Germline lookup yields CDR1 LGHDT and CDR2 YNNKEL (reference sequence).